This T cell receptor (beta chain) was identified in a study of T cell responses to AZD1222 COVID-19 vaccine. Whole-study findings and limits: In all cases, repertoires were sampled only after the peak T cell response. Spike-specific TCRs gained breadth and depth after people received two AZD1222 doses.

The protocol was immunoSEQ multiplex PCR, while the TCRdb copy is restricted to in-frame clones and leaves out a portion. The sample yields just over 30,000 clones, around 87% seen once. There are 15 residues in the CDR3. Trimming at V came to 6 bases and at J to 5 bases, leaving 9 bases not matched to a gene. Germline CDR1 MNHEY, CDR2 SVGAGI. Comment on this clone: Its antigen is unidentified.

The receptor was isolated from an adult who received the AZD1222 COVID-19 vaccine. This specimen was peripheral blood, taken 28 days after the second AZD1222 dose. The chain combines TRBV6-5 with TRBJ2-2, with TRBD2 matching over 7 bases. This chain's CDR3 is CASSRSYGGTGELFF. The CDR3 DNA sequence: TGTGCCAGCAGCCGTTCTTACGGGGGGACCGGGGAGCTGTTTTTT.